A single sample gave rise to the 28 T cell receptor beta chains below, sequenced in a study of a mutant IDH1 vaccine in newly diagnosed glioma. Time point described: week 23, last vaccination. It was 300 ug of mutant IDH1 20-mer peptide that made up each vaccine dose, given with topical imiquimod. Measured with immunoSEQ multiplex PCR; TCRdb has only the in-frame clones, and not every one. The profile shows tens of thousands of clones, almost 85% of them singletons. The antigens for these receptors are not known. Sequences were derived from PBMCs, sampled from a glioma patient whose treatment included an IDH1 peptide vaccine. These receptors were obtained from a man aged 25 to 45 with glioma.

The rearrangement links TRBV25-1 to TRBJ2-3, with D maybe TRBD1 (5 bases). The CDR3 is made up of 16 amino acids. The germline V gene has CDR1 MGHDK and CDR2 SYGVNS. V lost 1 base, J lost 0 bases, and 11 bases lay in between. The CDR3 region has the DNA TGTGCCAGCAGTGAATTGGGGCCAGGGAGCACAGATACGCAGTATTTT. Its protein product is CASSELGPGSTDTQYF.

This clone is labeled as medium-sized. V gene TRBV5-6 combines with J gene TRBJ2-2, with 12 bases identical to TRBD2. Trimming cost V 3 bases and J 4 bases; bases outside gene matches: 4. Per the germline V gene, CDR1 is SGHDT and CDR2 is YYEEEE. CDR3 size: 16 residues. The DNA for the CDR3 is TGTGCCAGCAGCTCCGGACTAGCGGGATCCACCGGGGAGCTGTTTTTT. It yields the protein CASSSGLAGSTGELFF.

The chain couples TRBV4-1 to TRBJ1-2, with 10 bases matching TRBD1. V was clipped by 6 bases and J by 3 bases; unmatched bases: 7. The germline V gene has CDR1 MGHRA and CDR2 YSYEKL. This CDR3 is 15 amino acids long. CDR3 DNA: TGCGCCAGCAGACCGAGACAGGGGGCGGACTATGGCTACACCTTC. Amino acid sequence: CASRPRQGADYGYTF.

The V and J genes are TRBV30 and TRBJ1-2; possibly TRBD1 for D (5 bases). This CDR3 is 14 amino acids long. Germline lookup yields CDR1 GTSNPN and CDR2 SVGIG (reference sequence). Trimming removed 0 bases from V and 7 bases from J, with 15 bases in between. CDR3 protein: CAWSVMGETVGYTF. CDR3 DNA sequence: TGTGCCTGGAGTGTTATGGGGGAGACCGTTGGCTACACCTTC.

The genes are TRBV2 and TRBJ1-1; maybe TRBD1 (5 bases). The CDR3 covers 11 residues. V was cut by 6 bases and J by 7 bases, with 9 bases left in between. CDR1 and CDR2 from the germline V gene are SNHLY and FYNNEI. CDR3 amino acids: CASSGQIEAFF. Written as DNA, the CDR3 is TGTGCCAGCAGCGGACAAATTGAAGCTTTCTTT. Drawing the rest from reference TRBV2 and TRBJ1-1, the complete variable domain is EPEVTQTPSHQVTQMGQEVILRCVPISNHLYFYWYRQILGQKVEFLVSFYNNEISEKSEIFDDQFSVERPDGSNFTLKIRSTKLEDSAMYFCASSGQIEAFFGQGTRLTVV.

As DNA, the CDR3 is TGTGCCAGCAGCTCGACGGGCAGCGGGAGTCAAGATACGCAGTATTTT. Translated: CASSSTGSGSQDTQYF. J is TRBJ2-3 and V is TRBV7-9; 8 nucleotides agree with TRBD2. CDR3 length equals 16 residues. Per germline, CDR1 SEHNR and CDR2 FQNEAQ (reference sequence). V lost 4 bases to trimming and J lost 5 bases; unmatched junction nucleotides: 11.

This clone was detected only once. The chain is built from TRBV5-6 and TRBJ2-7; 9 nucleotides match TRBD1. The length of the CDR3 is 14 residues. CDR1 and CDR2 (germline): SGHDT, YYEEEE. The J segment lost 8 bases and the V segment lost 2 bases, leaving 8 bases of the junction unmatched. The CDR3 sequence is CASSFPGQGTKQYF. The CDR3 DNA follows: TGTGCCAGCAGCTTCCCGGGACAGGGAACAAAGCAGTACTTC. The full variable domain, in which reference TRBV5-6 and TRBJ2-7 provide the parts outside the CDR3, is DAGVTQSPTHLIKTRGQQVTLRCSPKSGHDTVSWYQQALGQGPQFIFQYYEEEERQRGNFPDRFSGHQFPNYSSELNVNALLLGDSALYLCASSFPGQGTKQYFGPGTRLTVT.

This rearrangement joins TRBV2 to TRBJ2-1, with a weak D call TRBD2 (6 bases). The CDR3 has 16 amino acids. Germline-derived CDR1 and CDR2 are SNHLY and FYNNEI. V was pared by 8 bases and J by 0 bases, with 17 bases between. The CDR3 DNA reads as TGTGCCAGCCCTACGGGAGCGAGAAGCTCCTACAATGAGCAGTTCTTC. This encodes CASPTGARSSYNEQFF.

The J gene is TRBJ1-2, the V gene TRBV27; TRBD1 matches at 7 bases. V gave up 3 bases and J gave up 3 bases; unmatched junction bases: 4. The CDR3 length is 14 residues. Germline V gene data show CDR1 as MNHEY and CDR2 as SMNVEV (reference sequence). The DNA for the CDR3 is TGTGCCAGCAGTTTGACAGGGATCCACTATGGCTACACCTTC. This sequence encodes CASSLTGIHYGYTF.

This chain joins TRBV5-1 and TRBJ1-1; D is possibly TRBD1 (5 bases). Germline V gene sequence: CDR1 SGHRS, CDR2 YFSETQ. The CDR3 runs 14 residues. Between the trimmed V and J ends, which lost 0 bases and 10 bases, there was a span of 16 bases. The CDR3 is CASSLEGATRGAFF. The CDR3 nucleotides are TGCGCCAGCAGCTTGGAAGGGGCAACCCGTGGAGCTTTCTTT.

This chain's CDR3 is CASREGGVAFF. CDR3 nucleotides: TGTGCCAGTAGGGAAGGGGGAGTAGCTTTCTTT. The chain combines TRBV19 with TRBJ1-1; D perhaps matches TRBD1 (6 bases). The CDR3 contains 11 residues. Trimming removed 6 bases at V and 10 bases at J, with 12 bases between. CDR1 LNHDA and CDR2 SQIVND come from the germline V gene (reference sequence).

In its sample, this clone was seen once. This chain uses TRBV18 with TRBJ1-2; 10 positions agree with TRBD1. The junction had 10 bases not matched to a gene; V was cut back by 6 bases and J by 6 bases. Germline CDR1 and CDR2: KGHSH and LQKENI. The CDR3 has 15 residues. In nucleotides, the CDR3 is TGTGCCAGCTCGCTTCCGGGACAGGGGATCGATGGCTACACCTTC. It codes for CASSLPGQGIDGYTF.

The DNA of the CDR3 is TGTGCCAGCAGTGAAGCGGGACAGGGCTTCTATGGCTACACCTTC. It encodes CASSEAGQGFYGYTF. The chain is built from TRBV6-1 and TRBJ1-2; 9 bases are a match to TRBD1. This CDR3 has 15 residues. Trimming at V came to 0 bases and at J to 4 bases, leaving 3 bases not matched to a gene. The germline V gene has CDR1 MNHNS and CDR2 SASEGT.

The rearrangement links TRBV7-9 to TRBJ1-1; TRBD1 matches at 7 bases. Looked up from germline, CDR1 is SEHNR and CDR2 is FQNEAQ (reference sequence). V dropped 1 base and J dropped 5; count of bases not matched to a gene: 4. The CDR3 totals 14 residues. CDR3 nucleotides: TGTGCCAGCAGCTTAGTTCAGGGGGGGACTGAAGCTTTCTTT. Translating gives CASSLVQGGTEAFF.

The V call is TRBV6-5, the J call TRBJ2-5; D may correspond to TRBD1 or TRBD2 (5 bases each). The CDR3 length is 14 residues. V was cut by 0 bases and J by 5 bases, with 10 bases left in between. Per the germline V gene, CDR1 is MNHEY and CDR2 is SVGAGI. The CDR3 spells CASSYSGVAETQYF. The CDR3 bases are TGTGCCAGCAGTTACTCGGGGGTAGCCGAGACCCAGTACTTC.

This rearrangement joins TRBV6-4 to TRBJ2-2, with D possibly being TRBD2 (5 bases). Germline CDR1 is MRHNA and CDR2 is SNTAGT. This CDR3 is built from 14 residues. V lost 6 bases to trimming and J lost 4 bases, with 12 bases between them. This CDR3 is CASRRVSTTGELFF. CDR3 in DNA: TGTGCCAGCAGGAGGGTATCGACCACCGGGGAGCTGTTTTTT.

The chain carries TRBV27 and TRBJ2-2, with 11 bases that match TRBD2. CDR1 MNHEY and CDR2 SMNVEV come from the germline V gene (reference sequence). The CDR3 sequence is 16 residues long. V lost 2 bases, J lost 8 bases, and 7 bases stayed unmatched. In nucleotides, the CDR3 is TGTGCCAGCAGTTTAATAGCGGGAGGGCCAAGGGGGGAGCTGTTTTTT. It is translated as CASSLIAGGPRGELFF.

The gene calls are TRBV19 and TRBJ2-1, with TRBD2 matching over 12 bases. Trimming at V came to 3 bases and at J to 12 bases, leaving 15 bases not matched to a gene. Germline lookup yields CDR1 LNHDA and CDR2 SQIVND (reference sequence). The CDR3 is 17 amino acids. CDR3 DNA sequence: TGTGCCAGTAGTATTCCTGATGGACTAGCGGGAAGAAGGACGCAGTTCTTC. Its protein is CASSIPDGLAGRRTQFF.

The V call is TRBV5-1, the J call TRBJ2-5, with D uncertain. Trimming cost V 0 bases and J 2 bases, with 5 bases left between them. Germline V gene sequence: CDR1 SGHRS, CDR2 YFSETQ. There are 13 residues in the CDR3. CDR3 residues: CASSLAVQETQYF. Written as DNA, the CDR3 is TGCGCCAGCAGCTTGGCGGTTCAAGAGACCCAGTACTTC.

The V call is TRBV5-6, the J call TRBJ2-3; tentatively, D is TRBD2 (5 bases). This CDR3 has 16 amino acids. V lost 0 bases, J lost 5 bases, and 16 bases lay in between. The V gene's germline CDR1 is SGHDT and CDR2 YYEEEE. CDR3 in amino acids: CASSLAVGEEEDTQYF. CDR3 DNA sequence: TGTGCCAGCAGCTTGGCTGTGGGAGAGGAGGAAGATACGCAGTATTTT.

The V call is TRBV27, the J call TRBJ1-5; a weak D match, TRBD1 (5 bases). Germline CDR1 and CDR2: MNHEY and SMNVEV (reference sequence). This CDR3 spans 17 amino acids. The V and J ends lost 4 bases and 2 bases respectively, with 18 bases between them. This chain's CDR3 is CASSSLLGQGGNQPQHF. The CDR3 region has the DNA TGTGCCAGCAGTTCCCTCCTGGGGCAGGGCGGCAATCAGCCCCAGCATTTT.

This clone turned up a few times. The V and J genes are TRBV6-1 and TRBJ1-1; 9 nucleotides agree with TRBD1. Per germline, CDR1 MNHNS and CDR2 SASEGT. The ends lost 3 bases at V and 5 bases at J; junction bases unmatched: 7. CDR3 length: 15 amino acids. In DNA form, the CDR3 reads TGTGCCAGCAGTGAGGGACAGGGCTGGCAGACTGAAGCTTTCTTT. It specifies CASSEGQGWQTEAFF.

The V gene is TRBV19, the J gene TRBJ2-7; perhaps TRBD1 as D (6 bases). Trimming cost V 4 bases and J 5 bases, with 15 bases left between them. The CDR3 sequence is 14 residues long. Germline lookup yields CDR1 LNHDA and CDR2 SQIVND (reference sequence). The CDR3 DNA sequence: TGTGCCAGTAGTAGACAGGCGAGGGGCAACGAGCAGTACTTC. Protein: CASSRQARGNEQYF.

This chain links TRBV6-5 with TRBJ2-1; possibly TRBD2 for D (6 bases). Per germline, CDR1 MNHEY and CDR2 SVGAGI. Between the trimmed V and J ends, which lost 4 bases and 7 bases, there was a span of 14 bases. This CDR3 has 14 residues. DNA for the CDR3: TGTGCCAGCAGTTCTGGCGGGAACCGGAATGAGCAGTTCTTC. This gives the protein CASSSGGNRNEQFF.

The chain couples TRBV5-1 to TRBJ2-1; D gene unclear. The CDR3 has 15 amino acids. V was clipped by 4 bases and J by 0 bases, with 11 bases between them. Germline V lookup: CDR1 SGHRS, CDR2 YFSETQ. The CDR3 nucleotides read TGCGCCAGCAGCCAATCGACCCGCTCCTACAATGAGCAGTTCTTC. This translates into CASSQSTRSYNEQFF.

This sequence joins TRBV25-1 and TRBJ2-2; TRBD1 aligns across 11 bases. Germline loops: CDR1 MGHDK, CDR2 SYGVNS. This CDR3 region has 16 residues. V lost 3 bases, J lost 4 bases, and 4 bases stayed unmatched. The CDR3 protein is CASSEAGTGGTGELFF. In nucleotides, the CDR3 is TGTGCCAGCAGTGAGGCCGGGACAGGGGGCACCGGGGAGCTGTTTTTT. Drawing the rest from reference TRBV25-1 and TRBJ2-2, the complete variable domain is EADIYQTPRYLVIGTGKKITLECSQTMGHDKMYWYQQDPGMELHLIHYSYGVNSTEKGDLSSESTVSRIRTEHFPLTLESARPSHTSQYLCASSEAGTGGTGELFFGEGSRLTVL.

The V call is TRBV19, the J call TRBJ1-2; tentatively, D is TRBD1 (6 bases). The length of the CDR3 is 12 residues. Trimming shortened V by 3 bases and J by 9 bases, and 11 bases separated the two germline ends. Germline CDR1 and CDR2: LNHDA and SQIVND (reference sequence). The CDR3 loop is CASSMGRDSYTF. CDR3 sequence (DNA): TGTGCCAGTAGTATGGGACGGGACAGCTACACCTTC.

This rearrangement joins TRBV6-1 to TRBJ1-5, with D possibly matching TRBD1 (6 bases). V was trimmed by 10 bases and J by 0 bases, leaving 13 bases between them. Germline-derived CDR1 and CDR2 are MNHNS and SASEGT. The CDR3 extends over 14 amino acids. CDR3 sequence reads: CATRQDYSNQPQHF. The CDR3 DNA follows: TGTGCCACCCGACAGGATTATAGCAATCAGCCCCAGCATTTT.